Listed below are T cell receptor beta chains from one sample, sequenced in a study of T cell changes during pregnancy in multiple sclerosis. Profiling relied on immunoSEQ multiplex PCR, and the TCRdb table lists in-frame clones only, not all of them. The sample lists approximately 61,000 clones, approximately 89% occurring once. The starting material was peripheral blood, obtained after pregnancy. The source of these receptors is a female donor in good health, enrolled as a control in a pregnancy study. CDR3s include the opening cysteine and the closing phenylalanine or tryptophan. Each record gives: D gene, V gene, clone size, J gene, CDR3 protein, CDR3 DNA. D genes are given only for firm matches. Expanded clones are given a class, and other clones once, few, many or no size at all.

.	TRBV28	.	TRBJ2-3	CASSSPRRGTDTQYF	TGTGCCAGCAGTTCCCCCCGGAGAGGCACAGATACGCAGTATTTT
.	TRBV5-5	.	TRBJ1-2	CASSLAPDYGYTF	TGTGCCAGCAGCTTGGCCCCGGACTATGGCTACACCTTC
.	TRBV7-9	.	TRBJ2-7	CASSSGRENAYEQYF	TGTGCCAGCAGCTCGGGAAGAGAAAATGCCTACGAGCAGTACTTC
TRBD1	TRBV7-9	few	TRBJ1-1	CASTLGQGRLNTEAFF	TGTGCCAGCACCCTGGGACAGGGGCGATTGAACACTGAAGCTTTCTTT
.	TRBV6-5	once	TRBJ2-7	CASSYKAGPAYEQYF	TGTGCCAGCAGTTACAAGGCAGGGCCCGCCTACGAGCAGTACTTC
.	TRBV4-3	.	TRBJ1-1	CASSQGGREAFF	TGCGCCAGCAGCCAAGGGGGGAGGGAAGCTTTCTTT
.	TRBV7-9	.	TRBJ2-5	CASSLSTGGQETQYF	TGTGCCAGCAGCTTAAGTACCGGCGGCCAAGAGACCCAGTACTTC
TRBD2	TRBV9	.	TRBJ2-5	CASSVVSGGGQQETQYF	TGTGCCAGCAGCGTAGTATCCGGGGGGGGCCAGCAAGAGACCCAGTACTTC
TRBD2	TRBV4-3	.	TRBJ2-5	CASSQGITSGRYQETQYF	TGCGCCAGCAGCCAAGGAATAACTAGCGGGAGGTACCAAGAGACCCAGTACTTC
.	TRBV2	.	TRBJ2-2	CASREEVSNTGELFF	TGTGCCAGCAGGGAGGAAGTATCGAACACCGGGGAGCTGTTTTTT
.	TRBV7-8	.	TRBJ1-3	CASSSLPGYSGNTIYF	TGTGCCAGCAGCAGCTTACCGGGGTACTCTGGAAACACCATATATTTT
.	TRBV7-2	.	TRBJ2-3	CASSLVGQTSTDTQYF	TGTGCCAGCAGCTTAGTTGGGCAAACTAGCACAGATACGCAGTATTTT
TRBD2	TRBV11-2	.	TRBJ2-3	CASSLIRGADTQYF	TGTGCCAGCAGCCTCATCCGGGGGGCAGATACGCAGTATTTT
TRBD2	TRBV9	few	TRBJ2-7	CASSVPSGSYSYEQYF	TGTGCCAGCAGCGTACCTAGCGGGAGCTACTCCTACGAGCAGTACTTC
TRBD2	TRBV19	.	TRBJ2-1	CASSIGGRAGDEQFF	TGTGCCAGTAGTATTGGCGGGAGGGCCGGGGATGAGCAGTTCTTC
.	TRBV18	.	TRBJ1-2	CASSLNNRDYGYTF	TGTGCCAGCTCACTTAATAACAGGGATTATGGCTACACCTTC
.	TRBV7-8	.	TRBJ1-1	CASSPVQGRNTEAFF	TGTGCCAGCAGCCCGGTTCAGGGGAGGAACACTGAAGCTTTCTTT
.	TRBV21-1	.	TRBJ2-2	CARELGQPNTGELFF	TGTGCCAGAGAACTGGGACAGCCCAACACCGGGGAGCTGTTTTTT
TRBD1	TRBV13	.	TRBJ1-5	CASAAGQGNQPQHF	TGTGCCAGCGCGGCGGGACAGGGCAATCAGCCCCAGCATTTT
.	TRBV5-4	.	TRBJ1-2	CASSLDRQGYGYTF	TGTGCCAGCAGCTTGGACAGGCAGGGCTATGGCTACACCTTC
.	TRBV19	.	TRBJ1-2	CASSPWTEENYGYTF	TGTGCCAGTAGTCCATGGACAGAAGAGAACTATGGCTACACCTTC
TRBD1	TRBV5-1	.	TRBJ1-5	CASSWGQGDNQPQHF	TGCGCCAGCAGCTGGGGACAGGGGGACAATCAGCCCCAGCATTTT
TRBD1	TRBV28	.	TRBJ1-2	CASSLRTGQNFYGYTF	TGTGCCAGCAGCCTGAGGACAGGACAGAATTTCTATGGCTACACCTTC
.	TRBV19	.	TRBJ2-2	CASKGQGGSGELFF	TGTGCCAGTAAGGGGCAGGGGGGAAGCGGGGAGCTGTTTTTT
.	TRBV5-6	.	TRBJ2-7	CASSFNYEQYF	TGTGCCAGCAGCTTTAACTACGAGCAGTACTTC
TRBD1	TRBV6-5	.	TRBJ2-1	CASRDRVSSYNEQFF	TGTGCCAGCAGGGACAGGGTTAGCTCCTACAATGAGCAGTTCTTC
.	TRBV5-1	.	TRBJ2-3	CASSYSRVSTDTQYF	TGCGCCAGCAGCTACTCGAGGGTCAGCACAGATACGCAGTATTTT
.	TRBV7-3	few	TRBJ1-2	CASSPTGDYGYTF	TGTGCCAGCAGCCCAACAGGAGACTATGGCTACACCTTC
TRBD2	TRBV4-1	.	TRBJ2-7	CASSPLAGELLYEQYF	TGCGCCAGCAGCCCACTAGCGGGAGAGTTGTTATACGAGCAGTACTTC
TRBD1	TRBV28	.	TRBJ1-5	CASSLDRGNQPQHF	TGTGCCAGCAGTCTCGACAGGGGAAATCAGCCCCAGCATTTT
TRBD2	TRBV13	.	TRBJ2-2	CASSLGGLAAGELFF	TGTGCCAGCAGCTTAGGAGGACTAGCGGCCGGGGAGCTGTTTTTT
.	TRBV7-6	.	TRBJ2-7	CASSLESTNYEQYF	TGTGCCAGCAGCTTAGAATCCACAAACTACGAGCAGTACTTC
TRBD1	TRBV5-1	.	TRBJ2-3	CASSLAGGPGTDTQYF	TGCGCCAGCAGCTTGGCAGGGGGCCCTGGGACAGATACGCAGTATTTT
.	TRBV19	.	TRBJ1-4	CASSIGYRDEKLFF	TGTGCCAGTAGTATAGGGTACAGGGACGAAAAACTGTTTTTT
TRBD2	TRBV15	.	TRBJ2-1	CATSRFRLAGGPNEQFF	TGTGCCACCAGCAGATTCCGACTAGCGGGGGGGCCCAATGAGCAGTTCTTC
TRBD2	TRBV5-1	.	TRBJ2-5	CASSLDGGAPETQYF	TGCGCCAGCAGCTTGGACGGGGGGGCCCCAGAGACCCAGTACTTC
.	TRBV13	.	TRBJ1-1	CASSGPSTGGTEAFF	TGTGCCAGCAGCGGACCTTCAACCGGGGGCACTGAAGCTTTCTTT
TRBD2	TRBV28	.	TRBJ2-2	CASSLTSGSGELFF	TGTGCCAGCAGTTTGACTAGCGGGAGCGGGGAGCTGTTTTTT
.	TRBV5-4	.	TRBJ1-2	CASSSAGSADYGYTF	TGTGCCAGCAGCTCCGCCGGGTCTGCGGACTATGGCTACACCTTC
TRBD1	TRBV6-6	.	TRBJ2-1	CASSRDRGLDEQFF	TGTGCCAGCAGTCGGGACAGGGGGCTGGATGAGCAGTTCTTC
.	TRBV4-2	.	TRBJ1-1	CASSQDLGTRGANTEAFF	TGTGCCAGCAGCCAAGATCTAGGAACCCGTGGGGCGAACACTGAAGCTTTCTTT
TRBD1	TRBV5-1	.	TRBJ1-1	CASSLGNRGRENTEAFF	TGCGCCAGCAGCTTAGGAAACAGGGGTCGTGAGAACACTGAAGCTTTCTTT
.	TRBV6-5	.	TRBJ1-3	CASSYRTTGNTIYF	TGTGCCAGCAGTTACAGAACAACTGGAAACACCATATATTTT
.	TRBV28	.	TRBJ1-2	CASSSDIYGYTF	TGTGCCAGCAGTTCAGACATCTATGGCTACACCTTC
.	TRBV7-8	.	TRBJ2-2	CASSLKPWRGPERTGELFF	TGTGCCAGCAGCTTGAAGCCCTGGAGGGGGCCAGAAAGGACCGGGGAGCTGTTTTTT
.	TRBV5-1	.	TRBJ1-1	CASSLIPGGNTEAFF	TGCGCCAGCAGCTTGATACCTGGGGGCAACACTGAAGCTTTCTTT
TRBD1	TRBV5-1	.	TRBJ1-5	CASSPDREQPQHF	TGCGCCAGCAGCCCGGACAGGGAGCAGCCCCAGCATTTT
.	TRBV9	few	TRBJ1-1	CASSVGHRNTEAFF	TGTGCCAGCAGCGTAGGACACAGGAACACTGAAGCTTTCTTT
TRBD1	TRBV6-5	.	TRBJ1-2	CASSYSGQGFGYTF	TGTGCCAGCAGTTATTCTGGACAGGGATTTGGCTACACCTTC
.	TRBV20-1	.	TRBJ2-1	CSASFREQFF	TGCAGTGCTAGTTTCCGTGAGCAGTTCTTC
.	TRBV4-3	.	TRBJ2-2	CASSRSRYPTGELFF	TGCGCCAGCAGCCGCTCGCGTTATCCCACCGGGGAGCTGTTTTTT
TRBD1	TRBV6-5	once	TRBJ2-1	CASSYSLGQGIDRQFF	TGTGCCAGCAGTTACTCGTTAGGACAGGGGATCGATAGGCAGTTCTTC
.	TRBV7-9	.	TRBJ1-5	CASSLVVGAQHF	TGTGCCAGCAGCTTAGTAGTAGGGGCCCAGCATTTT
.	TRBV11-2	.	TRBJ1-1	CASSPQSGGLEAFF	TGTGCCAGCAGCCCACAATCGGGGGGCCTCGAAGCTTTCTTT
TRBD1	TRBV11-3	once	TRBJ2-2	CASSLGQQGANTGELFF	TGTGCCAGCAGCTTAGGACAACAGGGGGCTAACACCGGGGAGCTGTTTTTT
.	TRBV7-9	.	TRBJ2-5	CASSLAAGLIRETQYF	TGTGCCAGCAGCTTAGCTGCGGGGCTAATACGGGAGACCCAGTACTTC
.	TRBV5-1	.	TRBJ1-2	CASNPDNTLSGYTF	TGCGCCAGCAACCCCGACAACACTCTCAGTGGCTACACCTTC
.	TRBV29-1	.	TRBJ1-1	CSVPGFGTEAFF	TGCAGCGTTCCGGGGTTCGGCACTGAAGCTTTCTTT
TRBD1	TRBV4-3	once	TRBJ1-2	CASSGGQTFNYGYTF	TGCGCCAGCAGCGGGGGACAGACATTTAACTATGGCTACACCTTC
TRBD2	TRBV2	.	TRBJ2-6	CARGISSSGANVLTF	TGTGCGCGGGGGATCTCTAGCTCTGGGGCCAACGTCCTGACTTTC